The 24 T cell receptor beta chains below come from one sample, sequenced in a study of blood T cells in healthy people across ages. Then a second PCR, running about 6 to 12 cycles, was carried out with a sample-barcoded 5' primer and a J-beta primer mix. TCRdb called the 5' RACE reads again in MiXCR, with one record for every CDR3 protein. The sample consists of fewer than 900,000 distinct CDR3 sequences, roughly 40% of them appearing once. Sequenced sample: blood. These receptors originate from a man aged 18 to 29 in good health.

V and J are TRBV11-2 and TRBJ1-2; unclear D gene. There are 14 residues in the CDR3. Germline CDR1 and CDR2: SGHAT and FQNNGV. The V end was cut by 5 bases, the J end by 7 bases, with 17 bases between. The CDR3: CASSPRAGSRGYTF. The CDR3 nucleotides read TGTGCCAGCAGCCCCCGGGCCGGGTCCCGTGGCTACACCTTC.

This clonotype was detected ten times or more. This chain joins TRBV10-3 and TRBJ2-4, with 8 bases fitting TRBD1. V dropped 3 bases and J dropped 3; count of bases not matched to a gene: 7. The CDR3 runs to 16 residues. Germline-derived CDR1 and CDR2 are ENHRY and SYGVKD. The CDR3 DNA sequence: TGTGCCATCAGTGAAAAGGACAGGGACCACAAAAACATTCAGTACTTC. This encodes CAISEKDRDHKNIQYF.

J is TRBJ1-2 and V is TRBV14, with TRBD1 matching 10 bases. CDR1 is SGHDN, CDR2 FVKESK, per germline. This CDR3 has 16 residues. V gave up 0 bases and J gave up 4 bases; unmatched junction bases: 5. The DNA of the CDR3 is TGTGCCAGCAGCCAAGATCTTCGGACAGGGGGCTATGGCTACACCTTC. Translating gives CASSQDLRTGGYGYTF.

This clonotype was seen only once. DNA of the CDR3: TGTGCCAGCAGCGCCGGACGTGACCCCTCAGACGGGGTCCGGGGCTACACCTTC. Its translation: CASSAGRDPSDGVRGYTF. This rearrangement joins TRBV9 to TRBJ1-2, with D unresolved. V lost 3 bases to trimming and J lost 8 bases, with 29 bases between them. Germline CDR1 is SGDLS and CDR2 is YYNGEE. This CDR3 contains 18 residues.

This clonotype was found many times. J is TRBJ2-7 and V is TRBV5-6; the D gene is possibly TRBD1 (6 bases). Germline lookup yields CDR1 SGHDT and CDR2 YYEEEE. V gave up 4 bases and J gave up 2 bases, with 13 bases separating them. The length of the CDR3 is 14 residues. CDR3 DNA sequence: TGTGCCAGCAGCGACAGGACACCTACCTACGAGCAGTACTTC. Its protein is CASSDRTPTYEQYF.

Notes on this clonotype: This may arise from a read error, as a much more abundant clone is one base away. The CDR3 ends on some other residue instead of the conserved phenylalanine or tryptophan, so this is likely a read error. This rearrangement joins TRBV20-1 to TRBJ2-3; D ambiguous. The CDR3 totals 10 residues. V lost 6 bases and J lost 6, with 7 bases in between. Per the germline V gene, CDR1 is DFQATT and CDR2 is SNEGSKA (reference sequence). DNA for the CDR3: TGCAGTGCCCTCAGGGATACGCAGTATTAT. Translating it yields CSALRDTQYY.

This clonotype was observed at least ten times. The chain is built from TRBV2 and TRBJ1-2; possibly TRBD1 for D (6 bases). Trimming stripped 4 bases from V and 4 bases from J, with 10 bases between. CDR1 SNHLY and CDR2 FYNNEI come from the germline V gene. The CDR3 totals 13 residues. The CDR3 region is CASSVRTVYGYTF. The DNA of the CDR3 is TGTGCCAGCAGTGTAAGGACAGTCTATGGCTACACCTTC. The full variable domain, in which reference TRBV2 and TRBJ1-2 provide the parts outside the CDR3, is EPEVTQTPSHQVTQMGQEVILRCVPISNHLYFYWYRQILGQKVEFLVSFYNNEISEKSEIFDDQFSVERPDGSNFTLKIRSTKLEDSAMYFCASSVRTVYGYTFGSGTRLTVV.

The CDR3 DNA reads TGTGCCAGCAGTCCACCTCCGAGCGACACTGAAGCTTTCTTT. It specifies CASSPPPSDTEAFF. The chain has TRBV28 and TRBJ1-1; D gene uncertain. The CDR3 sequence is 14 residues long. V dropped 5 bases and J dropped 3 bases, with 13 bases sitting between them. CDR1 and CDR2 from the germline V gene are MDHEN and SYDVKM.

The chain combines TRBV14 with TRBJ2-1; D is unclear. The ends were cut back, 5 bases at V and 8 bases at J, with 19 bases in the middle. CDR1 is SGHDN and CDR2 is FVKESK in the germline V gene. The CDR3 has 15 amino acids. The DNA for the CDR3 is TGTGCCAGCAGCTTCAATTTAGGGCACGTGCATGAGCAGTTCTTC. This gives the protein CASSFNLGHVHEQFF.

The chain joins TRBV10-2 to TRBJ2-3; D is possibly TRBD1 or TRBD2 (5 bases each). The germline gives CDR1 WSHSY, CDR2 SAAADI. Trimming took 5 bases from V and 2 from J, leaving 11 bases between them. The length of the CDR3 is 14 residues. The CDR3 sequence: CASSPYGTTDTQYF. The CDR3 nucleotides read TGCGCCAGCAGTCCTTACGGGACCACAGATACGCAGTATTTT.

This chain links TRBV20-1 with TRBJ1-5, with D perhaps matching TRBD1 (6 bases). Germline CDR1 reads DFQATT; CDR2 reads SNEGSKA (reference sequence). CDR3 length equals 15 residues. Trimming removed 6 bases at V and 0 bases at J, with 15 bases between. CDR3 sequence (DNA): TGCAGTGCCCTCGCAGGACAGTATAGCAATCAGCCCCAGCATTTT. It is translated as CSALAGQYSNQPQHF.

There are a few counts of this clonotype. V gene TRBV5-1 combines with J gene TRBJ2-3; D is perhaps TRBD1 (6 bases). The V end was cut by 4 bases, the J end by 1 base, with 16 bases between. Germline assignment: CDR1 SGHRS and CDR2 YFSETQ. CDR3 length: 16 amino acids. CDR3 nucleotides: TGCGCCAGCAGCCCGGACAGTTTCAAGGGCACAGATACGCAGTATTTT. It translates to CASSPDSFKGTDTQYF.

The chain joins TRBV6-1 to TRBJ2-5; maybe TRBD2 (6 bases). This CDR3 has 15 residues. V was trimmed by 6 bases and J by 11 bases, leaving 25 bases between them. Germline values: CDR1 MNHNS, CDR2 SASEGT. The CDR3 loop reads CASREQRASYNEQYF. The CDR3 DNA reads TGTGCCAGCAGGGAACAGCGGGCTTCCTACAATGAGCAGTACTTC.

The rearrangement uses TRBV5-6 and TRBJ1-5; maybe TRBD1 (6 bases). The CDR3 is made up of 15 amino acids. CDR1 is SGHDT and CDR2 is YYEEEE in the germline V gene. V lost 4 bases and J 4 bases, leaving 15 bases between the germline ends. The CDR3 is CASSRGGTWNQPQHF. The CDR3 DNA sequence: TGTGCCAGCAGCCGCGGTGGGACATGGAATCAGCCCCAGCATTTT.

The CDR3 region has the DNA TGTGCCAGCAGCTTACTAGCGACTACCGACGAGCAGTACTTC. Translation: CASSLLATTDEQYF. The rearrangement joins TRBV7-2 to TRBJ2-7; D is perhaps TRBD2 (6 bases). The V end lost 2 bases, the J end lost 5 bases, and 13 bases lay between the germline ends. Germline CDR1 and CDR2: SGHTA and FQGNSA. The CDR3 has 14 amino acids.

This clonotype was detected only a few times. This chain uses TRBV7-9 with TRBJ1-1; D is uncertain. Germline-derived CDR1 and CDR2 are SEHNR and FQNEAQ (reference sequence). The CDR3 consists of 12 residues. V dropped 6 bases and J dropped 3 bases, with 8 bases sitting between them. DNA for the CDR3: TGTGCCAGCAGTTATGGGGACACTGAAGCTTTCTTT. This codes for CASSYGDTEAFF.

The chain employs TRBV28 and TRBJ1-4, with TRBD1 as a possible D gene (5 bases). From germline, CDR1 is MDHEN and CDR2 SYDVKM. The CDR3 has 15 residues. V lost 8 bases, J lost 6 bases, and 19 bases lay in between. The DNA of the CDR3 is TGTGCCAGCGGACACAGCCTCTTGGGGGATGAAAAACTGTTTTTT. It translates to CASGHSLLGDEKLFF.

The J gene is TRBJ1-2, the V gene TRBV9; D not resolved. The CDR3 consists of 14 residues. Trimming shortened V by 0 bases and J by 6 bases, and 12 bases separated the two germline ends. Germline CDR1 is SGDLS and CDR2 is YYNGEE. The CDR3 bases are TGTGCCAGCAGCGTAGACAGTCCCCGGGATGGCTACACCTTC. Amino acids: CASSVDSPRDGYTF.

This clonotype was recorded many times. The chain links TRBV20-1 to TRBJ2-7; tentatively, D is TRBD1 (5 bases). The CDR3 has 12 residues. From germline, CDR1 is DFQATT and CDR2 SNEGSKA (reference sequence). V was shortened by 5 bases and J by 2 bases, with 10 bases between the two germline ends. The CDR3, as DNA: TGCAGTGCTTCAGACAGAGCCTACGAGCAGTACTTC. Translated, it gives CSASDRAYEQYF.

Concerning this clonotype: Since a much larger clone is just one base distant, this may be a read error. The chain couples TRBV25-1 to TRBJ2-1; 7 bases agree with TRBD1. V lost 6 bases to trimming and J lost 13 bases; unmatched junction nucleotides: 21. The CDR3 covers 16 residues. Germline lookup yields CDR1 MGHDK and CDR2 SYGVNS. The CDR3 spells CASSGAGTDPGETQFF. For the CDR3, the DNA is TGTGCCAGCAGCGGAGCCGGGACAGATCCTGGAGAGACCCAGTTCTTC.

This clonotype was seen at least ten times. This chain joins TRBV12-5 and TRBJ2-7; D is unclear. The germline CDR1 and CDR2 sequences are LGHNT and FRNRAP. V gave up 3 bases and J gave up 2 bases, with 5 bases separating them. The CDR3 totals 12 residues. CDR3 residues: CASGLQTYEQYF. CDR3 nucleotides: TGTGCTAGTGGTTTACAGACCTACGAGCAGTACTTC.

The table lists this clonotype with many counts. This chain links TRBV11-1 with TRBJ2-1; D gene unclear. V was shortened by 2 bases and J by 3 bases, with 11 bases between the two germline ends. The length of the CDR3 is 15 residues. Germline V gene lookup returns CDR1 SGHAT and CDR2 FQDESV (reference sequence). DNA of the CDR3: TGTGCCAGCAGCTTAAGGCAATACCTCTACAATGAGCAGTTCTTC. Encoded protein: CASSLRQYLYNEQFF.

V and J are TRBV30 and TRBJ2-3; a weak D match, TRBD1 (7 bases). Germline V gives CDR1 GTSNPN, CDR2 SVGIG (reference sequence). V lost 3 bases to trimming and J lost 7 bases, with 17 bases between them. The CDR3 sequence is 14 residues long. In nucleotides, the CDR3 is TGTGCCTGGAGCCCTGCAGGGGGGTTATATACGCAGTATTTT. Translated, it gives CAWSPAGGLYTQYF.

Worth noting for this clonotype: One junction end disagrees with the germline gene, perhaps due to a read error. The V and J genes are TRBV6-5 and TRBJ1-1; tentative D call: TRBD1 (5 bases). The CDR3 is 14 amino acids. Germline CDR1 MNHEY, CDR2 SVGAGI. CDR3 nucleotide sequence: TGTGCCAGCAGTTACGGGGAGGGGAACGCTGAAGCTTTCTTT. Its protein product is CASSYGEGNAEAFF.